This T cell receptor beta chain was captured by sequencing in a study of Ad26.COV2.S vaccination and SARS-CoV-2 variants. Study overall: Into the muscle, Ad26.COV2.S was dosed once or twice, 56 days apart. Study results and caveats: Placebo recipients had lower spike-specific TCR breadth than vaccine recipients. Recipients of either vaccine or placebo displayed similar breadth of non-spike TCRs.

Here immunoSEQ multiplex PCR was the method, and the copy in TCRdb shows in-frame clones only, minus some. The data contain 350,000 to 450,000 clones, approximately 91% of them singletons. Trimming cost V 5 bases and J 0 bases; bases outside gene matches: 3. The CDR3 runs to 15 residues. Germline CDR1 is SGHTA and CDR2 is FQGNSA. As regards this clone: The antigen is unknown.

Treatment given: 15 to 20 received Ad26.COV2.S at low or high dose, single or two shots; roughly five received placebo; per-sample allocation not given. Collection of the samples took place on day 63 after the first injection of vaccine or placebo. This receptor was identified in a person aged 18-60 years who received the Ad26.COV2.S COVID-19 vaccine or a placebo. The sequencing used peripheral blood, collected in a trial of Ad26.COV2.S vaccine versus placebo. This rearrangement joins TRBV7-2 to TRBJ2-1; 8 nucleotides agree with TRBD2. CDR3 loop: CASSASGSSYNEQFF. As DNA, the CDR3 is TGTGCCAGCAGCGCAAGCGGGAGCTCCTACAATGAGCAGTTCTTC.